Sequencing of this T cell receptor beta chain was carried out in a study of T cell responses to AZD1222 COVID-19 vaccine (dated by TCRdb to 2020 to 2022). Regarding the research as a whole: AZD1222 recipients given second doses at about 4 weeks or at about 12 weeks were pooled, since spike-specific TCR depth and breadth were not found to differ between the two schedules. TCR sequencing was performed for approximately 240 trial participants, of whom some 200 were given two doses of AZD1222 and some 26 were given two doses of MenACWY control vaccine. Enrollment into the trials was organized by age into subgroups of 18-55, 56-69 and 70-plus years, and those subgroups contained roughly 140, 27 and 60 TCR-sequenced participants, respectively. Summary of the overall study and its limitations: Participants were mostly white British, with more females than males. The authors suggested clonal diversity may have been underestimated. Because no samples from the day 14 peak response were available, repertoires could be characterized only after the peak T cell response. The 56-69-year group was small, and its depth increase did not reach significance, likely because of low power. A significant rise in spike-specific TCR breadth and depth was observed after two AZD1222 doses relative to day 0 and relative to MenACWY recipients. The whole spike protein was spanned by vaccine-associated CD4 TCRs, and dominant responses were seen in regions 160-218 and 743-854. Reportedly, almost half of the unique spike-specific TCRs recognized epitopes lying outside the regions that are mutated in the B.1.351 and B.1.1.7 variants. Only five or six AZD1222 recipients were SARS-CoV-2 seropositive at baseline, limiting conclusions about previously exposed vaccinees.

As for this clone: The clone's antigen remains unknown. Base quality data are lacking; no much larger clone is found one base away.

V was cut back by 6 bases and J by 5 bases, leaving a gap of 13 bases between them. From its cysteine to its phenylalanine, the CDR3 spans 13 amino acids. Only CDR3 DNA remains: 39 bases, in frame from the first base. CDR1 and CDR2, looked up from the germline V gene, are MNHEY and SVGEGT. The time point label corresponds to: baseline before first vaccination. Samples from vaccinated people were obtained from the UK trials COV001 and COV002, which included a single-blind randomized controlled phase 2/3 trial of AZD1222 (ChAdOx1 nCoV-19) in healthy adults. For TCRbeta chain sequencing, PBMC samples were collected from trial participants at day 0 and at day 28 after the second dose. The CDR3 regions of human TCRbeta chains were subjected to immunosequencing. The published analysis was carried out like this. Repertoire TCRs were matched against a reference library of SARS-CoV-2-specific TCRs generated with the MIRA antigen-specificity platform. Breadth was defined as the fraction of unique TCRs that were SARS-CoV-2-associated. Depth was defined as the fraction of total T cells that were SARS-CoV-2-associated. Using the MIRA data, each spike-specific TCR was mapped to the spike region that the TCR reacts to and placed in a CD4 or CD8 class. Log10-transformed breadth and depth values were compared by one-way ANOVA with Sidak's multiple comparisons tests. In its TCRdb copy, this immuneACCESS table keeps in-frame sequences only and misses some clones. Where compared with another copy, unresolved V genes explain less than half of these, and the others have no known cause. That table supplies the V and J calls and clone size; D and trimming were determined from the DNA. The sample table shows around 150,000 clones, and around 94% are seen once. The top ten constitute 1.3% of the sample.

The sample was peripheral blood, taken on day 0 of AZD1222 vaccination. This TCR came from an adult in good health. The rearrangement combines TRBV6-2 or TRBV6-3 with TRBJ1-2; there is no confident call for the D gene. The bases are TGTGCCAGCAGCCCGCGGACGGGGTATGGCTACACCTTC. Translated, this is CASSPRTGYGYTF.